The 17 T cell receptor beta chains given below trace back to one sample, sequenced in a study of T cell repertoires in cytomegalovirus infection. TCRdb redid the calling of the reads with MiXCR, one entry per CDR3 protein. The sample carries some 680,000 distinct CDR3 sequences, roughly 35% recorded once. Sequencing used PBMCs. The origin of the receptors is a human donor in good health (CMV status not recorded). Some clones in this sample may be carry-over from other donors' samples.

The V and J genes are TRBV6-1 and TRBJ1-5, with TRBD1 matching 7 bases. There are 13 residues in the CDR3. The germline V gene encodes CDR1 MNHNS and CDR2 SASEGT. V dropped 6 bases and J dropped 6; count of bases not matched to a gene: 5. CDR3 sequence (DNA): TGTGCCAGCAGGGAGACAGGGCCTCAGCCCCAGCATTTT. This translates into CASRETGPQPQHF.

This clonotype was seen ten or more times. This chain joins TRBV11-2 and TRBJ1-5; D remains unclear. Germline lookup yields CDR1 SGHAT and CDR2 FQNNGV. Deletions cut 5 bases from V and 3 bases from J, with 14 bases between. CDR3 size: 15 residues. The CDR3, as DNA: TGTGCCAGCAGCCTGGTCTCGGGCTTCAATCAGCCCCAGCATTTT. This gives the protein CASSLVSGFNQPQHF.

The chain is built from TRBV6-5 and TRBJ1-2; D possibly corresponds to TRBD1 (5 bases). Germline loops: CDR1 MNHEY, CDR2 SVGAGI. The CDR3 length is 14 residues. V lost 5 bases and J lost 6, with 16 bases in between. Written as DNA, the CDR3 is TGTGCCAGCAGTCGCCGGGGGAACCAAGATGGCTACACCTTC. Protein product: CASSRRGNQDGYTF.

The chain joins TRBV19 to TRBJ1-1, with no clear D. The CDR3 sequence is 13 residues long. V lost 1 base and J 1 base, leaving 4 bases between the germline ends. Looked up from germline, CDR1 is LNHDA and CDR2 is SQIVND (reference sequence). CDR3: CASSIVENTEAFF. CDR3 DNA sequence: TGTGCCAGTAGTATAGTGGAGAACACTGAAGCTTTCTTT.

A word on this clonotype: Relative to the germline gene, one junction end is altered; a read error may explain this. In DNA form, the CDR3 reads TGTGCCAGCAGTCAAGGGGAAGGATATGCCTACACCTTC. This encodes CASSQGEGYAYTF. The gene calls are TRBV3-1 and TRBJ1-2; tentative D call: TRBD1 (5 bases). This CDR3 has 13 amino acids. From germline, CDR1 is LGHDT and CDR2 YNNKEL (reference sequence). The full variable domain, completed using reference TRBV3-1 and TRBJ1-2, is DTAVSQTPKYLVTQMGNDKSIKCEQNLGHDTMYWYKQDSKKFLKIMFSYNNKELIINETVPNRFSPKSPDKAHLNLHINSLELGDSAVYFCASSQGEGYAYTFGSGTRLTVV.

Many counts were recorded for this clonotype. This chain connects TRBV7-9 to TRBJ1-1; tentatively, D is TRBD1 (5 bases). With 1 base removed from V and 1 base from J, the gap between germline ends came to 10 bases. CDR1 and CDR2 from the germline V gene are SEHNR and FQNEAQ (reference sequence). There are 15 residues in the CDR3. CDR3 sequence (DNA): TGTGCCAGCAGCTTAGTACTGGGGGAGAACACTGAAGCTTTCTTT. It translates to CASSLVLGENTEAFF.

This rearrangement joins TRBV5-1 to TRBJ2-7, with 10 bases that match TRBD2. The junction had 8 bases not matched to a gene; V was cut back by 3 bases and J by 2 bases. Per the germline V gene, CDR1 is SGHRS and CDR2 is YFSETQ. This CDR3 is built from 16 residues. This CDR3 reads CASSYATSGRTYEQYF. The CDR3 DNA follows: TGCGCCAGCAGCTACGCGACTAGCGGGCGGACCTACGAGCAGTACTTC.

Comments on this clonotype: A much larger clone differs by one base, so this may be a read error. V is TRBV10-3 and J is TRBJ2-3, with 7 bases aligning to TRBD1. CDR1 is ENHRY and CDR2 is SYGVKD in the germline V gene. The CDR3 has 14 amino acids. V lost 6 bases, J lost 2 bases, and 5 bases stayed unmatched. As DNA, the CDR3 is TGTGCCATCAGCCCGGGACAGCTCACAGATACGCAGTATTTT. This sequence encodes CAISPGQLTDTQYF.

The chain joins TRBV7-8 to TRBJ1-3; D may be TRBD1 (5 bases). Germline V gene lookup returns CDR1 SGHVS and CDR2 FQNEAQ. V lost 1 base and J lost 4, with 8 bases in between. The CDR3 contains 14 residues. The CDR3 loop is CASSLVGEGNTIYF. The CDR3 DNA reads TGTGCCAGCAGCTTAGTAGGGGAGGGAAACACCATATATTTT.

The V call is TRBV7-2, the J call TRBJ2-2, with D uncertain. V lost 2 bases and J lost 0, with 10 bases in between. CDR1 and CDR2 (germline): SGHTA, FQGNSA. This CDR3 spans 16 amino acids. The CDR3 coding sequence is TGTGCCAGCAGCTTATCGGTACACGCGAACACCGGGGAGCTGTTTTTT. Protein sequence: CASSLSVHANTGELFF.

The J gene is TRBJ1-1, the V gene TRBV9; TRBD1 matches at 8 bases. CDR3 length: 14 amino acids. CDR1 is SGDLS, CDR2 YYNGEE, per germline. The V gene end was trimmed by 3 bases and the J gene end by 4 bases; junction bases not matched to a gene: 5. CDR3 DNA sequence: TGTGCCAGCAGCGCCCGACAGGGGAGCACTGAAGCTTTCTTT. Residues: CASSARQGSTEAFF.

V and J are TRBV4-1 and TRBJ2-1; TRBD2 matches at 14 bases. This CDR3 is 18 amino acids long. Trimming at V came to 0 bases and at J to 8 bases, leaving 9 bases not matched to a gene. Per germline, CDR1 MGHRA and CDR2 YSYEKL. CDR3 sequence reads: CASSQEEGGTSGGDEQFF. In nucleotides, the CDR3 is TGCGCCAGCAGCCAAGAGGAGGGCGGGACTAGCGGGGGTGATGAGCAGTTCTTC.

V is TRBV4-1 and J is TRBJ2-7; 8 bases line up with TRBD1. The CDR3 contains 13 residues. The V segment lost 5 bases and the J segment 4 bases; nucleotides outside the gene matches: 4. The germline gives CDR1 MGHRA, CDR2 YSYEKL. The CDR3 coding sequence is TGCGCCAGCAGCGTCACAGGGGGGTACGAGCAGTACTTC. Amino acids: CASSVTGGYEQYF.

This clonotype has just a few counts. The CDR3 DNA reads as TGTGCCAGCAGACGATCGCAGGGGGCTTGGGGCAACACCATATATTTT. Translation gives CASRRSQGAWGNTIYF. V gene TRBV7-9 combines with J gene TRBJ1-3, with TRBD1 matching over 8 bases. The junction had 14 bases not matched to a gene; V was cut back by 6 bases and J by 7 bases. Per germline, CDR1 SEHNR and CDR2 FQNEAQ (reference sequence). This CDR3 is built from 16 residues.

The sample holds a few counts of this clonotype. This chain links TRBV28 with TRBJ2-3, with D maybe TRBD2 (6 bases). This CDR3 has 17 residues. The germline V gene has CDR1 MDHEN and CDR2 SYDVKM. The germline V and J ends were trimmed by 4 bases and 5 bases, with 22 bases remaining between them. CDR3 region: CASSSETLPGVRDTQYF. In DNA form, the CDR3 reads TGTGCCAGCAGTTCGGAAACCTTACCGGGAGTCCGAGATACGCAGTATTTT.

In the case of this clonotype: Its ends do not fully match the called genes, so a read error is possible. The chain is built from TRBV24-1 and TRBJ1-5; 7 bases align to TRBD1. Germline V gene lookup returns CDR1 KGHDR and CDR2 SFDVKD. This CDR3 has 17 amino acids. Here the CDR3 DNA reads TGTGCCCCCAGTGATTCCGGGACAGCTAATAGCAATCAGCCCCAGCATTTT. Translated: CAPSDSGTANSNQPQHF.

J is TRBJ1-3 and V is TRBV7-9; D might be TRBD1 (5 bases). The V end was cut by 3 bases, the J end by 0 bases, with 21 bases between. This CDR3 contains 19 residues. Germline-derived CDR1 and CDR2 are SEHNR and FQNEAQ (reference sequence). The CDR3 loop reads CASSFPAGEEGDSGNTIYF. For the CDR3, the DNA is TGTGCCAGCAGCTTCCCCGCGGGAGAGGAAGGGGACTCTGGAAACACCATATATTTT.